The 19 T cell receptor beta chains below come from one sample, sequenced in a study of T cells in Graves' hyperthyroidism and ophthalmopathy. Using RNA transcripts as the source, TCR beta CDR3 regions were amplified. HTBI primers were the set used in a first-round RT-PCR of the TCR CDR3. MiXCR was run by TCRdb on the multiplex PCR reads, yielding one entry per CDR3 protein. The sample yields hundreds of thousands of distinct CDR3 sequences, around 13% seen once. Sequencing was done on a sample of blood. The receptor source for this set is a woman aged 40-49 years with Graves' hyperthyroidism.

At least ten counts were recorded for this clonotype. The chain employs TRBV28 and TRBJ2-5; D remains ambiguous. Trimming took off 1 base at V and 0 bases at J, with 6 bases between the two ends. Looked up from germline, CDR1 is MDHEN and CDR2 is SYDVKM. The CDR3 runs to 14 residues. CDR3 sequence (DNA): TGTGCCAGCAGTTTATCATCGGACCAAGAGACCCAGTACTTC. Amino acid sequence: CASSLSSDQETQYF.

The gene calls are TRBV20-1 and TRBJ2-3; D call uncertain. V lost 3 bases to trimming and J lost 0 bases, with 16 bases between them. The CDR3 is 16 residues long. Germline V gives CDR1 DFQATT, CDR2 SNEGSKA (reference sequence). CDR3 in amino acids: CSASLYFHTSTDTQYF. The CDR3 DNA reads TGCAGTGCTAGTCTCTATTTCCATACTAGCACAGATACGCAGTATTTT.

This clonotype has a count of ten or more. The chain links TRBV12-3 or TRBV12-4 to TRBJ2-2; 10 nucleotides align to TRBD1. There are 14 residues in the CDR3. Trimming took 4 bases from V and 5 from J; bases not matched to a gene: 1. This CDR3 reads CASSWTGGTGELFF. CDR3 coding DNA: TGTGCCAGCAGTTGGACAGGGGGGACCGGGGAGCTGTTTTTT.

This clonotype was found a few times. The V call is TRBV20-1, the J call TRBJ2-2; D unclear. Trimming removed 4 bases from V and 0 bases from J, with 12 bases in between. The CDR3 runs to 15 residues. The germline V gene has CDR1 DFQATT and CDR2 SNEGSKA (reference sequence). The CDR3 spells CSAMRPSSNTGELFF. Here the CDR3 DNA reads TGCAGTGCTATGAGGCCTTCTTCGAACACCGGGGAGCTGTTTTTT.

This rearrangement joins TRBV2 to TRBJ2-1, with D tentatively TRBD2 (5 bases). The CDR3 is 17 amino acids. In germline, CDR1 is SNHLY, CDR2 FYNNEI. V lost 5 bases and J 6 bases, leaving 23 bases between the germline ends. The CDR3 DNA follows: TGTGCCAGCAGTTACCAGTCGGTTACGAGGGTGGGCAATGAGCAGTTCTTC. Translated, it gives CASSYQSVTRVGNEQFF.

This clonotype was seen many times. The V gene is TRBV12-3 or TRBV12-4, the J gene TRBJ1-1, with a weak D call TRBD1 (5 bases). Trimming removed 3 bases from V and 3 bases from J, with 14 bases in between. This CDR3 has 15 residues. The CDR3 DNA reads TGTGCCAGCAGTTTTCGGGGGGTGTTACACACTGAAGCTTTCTTT. It specifies CASSFRGVLHTEAFF.

The chain uses TRBV19 and TRBJ1-1; D remains unclear. Germline V gene lookup returns CDR1 LNHDA and CDR2 SQIVND (reference sequence). The CDR3 loop spans 13 amino acids. V was pared by 0 bases and J by 7 bases, with 9 bases between. In nucleotides, the CDR3 is TGTGCCAGTAGTATAGAACCCTCCAATGAAGCTTTCTTT. Amino acid sequence: CASSIEPSNEAFF.

This clonotype was observed many times. The chain uses TRBV3-1 and TRBJ1-2; D perhaps matches TRBD1 (5 bases). The CDR3 runs to 14 residues. Germline CDR1 LGHDT, CDR2 YNNKEL (reference sequence). Trimming removed 1 base at V and 5 bases at J, with 11 bases between. The CDR3 nucleotides are TGTGCCAGCAGCCAAGGTGGGGCCCTATATGGCTACACCTTC. Protein sequence: CASSQGGALYGYTF.

Remarks on this clonotype: One junction end does not reproduce the germline sequence, and a read error may be involved. CDR3: CASSASGLAGANERFF. CDR3 in DNA: TGTGCCAGCAGTGCCTCGGGGCTAGCGGGGGCCAATGAGCGGTTCTTC. The V gene is TRBV2, the J gene TRBJ2-1, with 10 bases that match TRBD2. Per germline, CDR1 SNHLY and CDR2 FYNNEI. The CDR3 extends over 16 amino acids.

This clonotype was seen at least ten times. The V call is TRBV11-3, the J call TRBJ1-2; D is unclear. V was shortened by 6 bases and J by 5 bases, with 1 base between the two germline ends. The CDR3 spans 9 residues. Germline assignment: CDR1 SGHNT and CDR2 YENEEA. Here the CDR3 DNA reads TGTGCCAGCAGGTATGGCTACACCTTC. Translating gives CASRYGYTF.

This clonotype was found many times. The chain couples TRBV28 to TRBJ2-7, with 9 bases that match TRBD1. CDR3 length: 15 residues. Germline trimming cut 5 bases from V and 3 bases from J; bases unmatched to any gene: 8. Germline CDR1 is MDHEN and CDR2 is SYDVKM. The CDR3 here is CASSPTGTGFYEQYF. DNA of the CDR3: TGTGCCAGCAGTCCAACGGGGACAGGGTTCTACGAGCAGTACTTC.

In this sample, this clonotype turned up many times. This chain links TRBV15 with TRBJ2-2; 12 bases are shared with TRBD2. The CDR3 is 21 amino acids. Trimming removed 0 bases from V and 3 bases from J; junction bases left unmatched: 14. Per germline, CDR1 LNHNV and CDR2 YYDKDF (reference sequence). CDR3 loop: CATSRDRRYRTSGDYTGELFF. CDR3 nucleotide sequence: TGTGCCACCAGCAGAGATCGACGCTACCGGACTAGCGGGGATTACACCGGGGAGCTGTTTTTT. Supplemented by reference TRBV15 and TRBJ2-2, the full variable domain reads DAMVIQNPRYQVTQFGKPVTLSCSQTLNHNVMYWYQQKSSQAPKLLFHYYDKDFNNEADTPDNFQSRRPNTSFCFLDIRSPGLGDTAMYLCATSRDRRYRTSGDYTGELFFGEGSRLTVL.

This clonotype was detected ten times or more. CDR3 amino acids: CAWSGQGQGHSPLHF. CDR3 DNA: TGTGCCTGGAGTGGACAGGGACAGGGGCATTCACCCCTCCACTTT. This sequence joins TRBV30 and TRBJ1-6; the match to TRBD1 covers 10 bases. The length of the CDR3 is 15 residues. V lost 1 base, J lost 8 bases, and 5 bases stayed unmatched. Germline V gene sequence: CDR1 GTSNPN, CDR2 SVGIG (reference sequence).

At least ten counts were recorded for this clonotype. V gene TRBV13 combines with J gene TRBJ2-7, with a tentative D call TRBD2 (6 bases). V was trimmed by 4 bases and J by 6 bases, leaving 16 bases between them. The CDR3 is 14 amino acids. Germline loops: CDR1 PRHDT, CDR2 FYEKMQ (reference sequence). The CDR3 spells CASSYRDFPPEQYF. In DNA form, the CDR3 reads TGTGCCAGCAGCTACCGGGACTTCCCTCCCGAGCAGTACTTC.

This clonotype was counted many times. This chain links TRBV18 with TRBJ2-7, with D perhaps TRBD2 (6 bases). Germline lookup yields CDR1 KGHSH and CDR2 LQKENI. The ends were cut back, 3 bases at V and 3 bases at J, with 15 bases in the middle. The CDR3 spans 15 residues. CDR3 sequence: CASSPTGDLYYEQYF. For the CDR3, the DNA is TGTGCCAGCTCACCGACGGGGGACCTATACTACGAGCAGTACTTC.

This clonotype was counted many times. The V gene is TRBV11-2, the J gene TRBJ1-2; TRBD1 is a possible D gene (5 bases). V gave up 1 base and J gave up 4 bases, with 10 bases separating them. Germline V gives CDR1 SGHAT, CDR2 FQNNGV. The CDR3 totals 14 residues. The CDR3 DNA follows: TGTGCCAGCAGCTTAGGGGACGGCTCCTATGGCTACACCTTC. Its translation: CASSLGDGSYGYTF.

This clonotype was recorded many times. The chain links TRBV7-9 to TRBJ2-5; 7 bases agree with TRBD1. Germline-derived CDR1 and CDR2 are SEHNR and FQNEAQ (reference sequence). This CDR3 contains 16 residues. The trim removed 4 bases at V and 4 bases at J, leaving 12 bases unmatched. The CDR3 loop reads CASSSDRTVTRETQYF. The CDR3 DNA is TGTGCCAGCAGCTCGGACAGGACGGTGACAAGAGAGACCCAGTACTTC. Variable domain in full (rest from reference TRBV7-9 and TRBJ2-5): DTGVSQNPRHKITKRGQNVTFRCDPISEHNRLYWYRQTLGQGPEFLTYFQNEAQLEKSRLLSDRFSAERPKGSFSTLEIQRTEQGDSAMYLCASSSDRTVTRETQYFGPGTRLLVL.

This clonotype was detected many times. This chain uses TRBV2 with TRBJ2-5; D possibly corresponds to TRBD2 (5 bases). CDR3 length equals 12 residues. The germline V gene encodes CDR1 SNHLY and CDR2 FYNNEI. V dropped 11 bases and J dropped 0 bases, with 10 bases sitting between them. Written as DNA, the CDR3 is TGTGCCGCGAGCGGCAACCAAGAGACCCAGTACTTC. Its protein is CAASGNQETQYF.

This clonotype was counted between two and nine times. The CDR3 is CASSRGGQKTGYGYTF. The CDR3 DNA reads as TGTGCCAGTAGTAGGGGGGGACAGAAAACTGGCTATGGCTACACCTTC. The rearrangement joins TRBV19 to TRBJ1-2; 7 bases align to TRBD1. Germline CDR1 and CDR2: LNHDA and SQIVND (reference sequence). V lost 4 bases and J lost 4; bases outside the gene matches: 12. This CDR3 comprises 16 residues.